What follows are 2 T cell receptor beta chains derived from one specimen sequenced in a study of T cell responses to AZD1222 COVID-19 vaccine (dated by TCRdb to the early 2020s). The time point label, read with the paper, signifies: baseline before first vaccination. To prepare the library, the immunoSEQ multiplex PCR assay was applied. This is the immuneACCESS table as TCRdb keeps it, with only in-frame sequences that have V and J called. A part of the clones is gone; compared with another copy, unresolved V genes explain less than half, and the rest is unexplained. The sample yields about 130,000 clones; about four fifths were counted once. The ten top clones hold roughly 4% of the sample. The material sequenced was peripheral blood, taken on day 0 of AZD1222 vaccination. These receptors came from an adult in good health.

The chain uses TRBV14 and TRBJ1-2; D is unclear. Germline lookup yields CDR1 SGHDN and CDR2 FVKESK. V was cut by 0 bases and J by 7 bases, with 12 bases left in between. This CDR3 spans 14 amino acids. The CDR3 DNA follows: TGTGCCAGCAGCCAAGAATTAAGGCGGAGTGGCTACACCTTC. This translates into CASSQELRRSGYTF.

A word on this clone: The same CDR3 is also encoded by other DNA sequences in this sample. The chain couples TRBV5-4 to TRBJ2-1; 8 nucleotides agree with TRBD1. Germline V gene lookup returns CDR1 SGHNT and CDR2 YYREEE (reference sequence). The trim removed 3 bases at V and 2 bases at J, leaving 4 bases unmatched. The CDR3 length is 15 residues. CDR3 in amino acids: CASSSGQGAYNEQFF. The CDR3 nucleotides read TGTGCCAGCAGCTCCGGACAGGGAGCCTACAATGAGCAGTTCTTC. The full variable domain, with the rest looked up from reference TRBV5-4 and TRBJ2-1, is ETGVTQSPTHLIKTRGQQVTLRCSSQSGHNTVSWYQQALGQGPQFIFQYYREEENGRGNFPPRFSGLQFPNYSSELNVNALELDDSALYLCASSSGQGAYNEQFFGPGTRLTVL.